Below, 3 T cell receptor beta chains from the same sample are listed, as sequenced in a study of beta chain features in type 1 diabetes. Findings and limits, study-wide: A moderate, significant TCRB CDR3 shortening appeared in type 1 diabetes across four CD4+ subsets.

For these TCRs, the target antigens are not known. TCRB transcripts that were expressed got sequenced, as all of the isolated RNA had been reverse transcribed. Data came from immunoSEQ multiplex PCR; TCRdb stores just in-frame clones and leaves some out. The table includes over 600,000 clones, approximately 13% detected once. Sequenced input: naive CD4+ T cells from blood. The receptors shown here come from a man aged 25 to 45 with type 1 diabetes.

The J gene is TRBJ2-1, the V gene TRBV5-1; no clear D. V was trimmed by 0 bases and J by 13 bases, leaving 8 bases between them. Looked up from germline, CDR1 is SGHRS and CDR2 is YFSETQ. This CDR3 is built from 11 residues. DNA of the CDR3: TGCGCCAGCAGCTTGGAGCAGGATCAGTTCTTC. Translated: CASSLEQDQFF.

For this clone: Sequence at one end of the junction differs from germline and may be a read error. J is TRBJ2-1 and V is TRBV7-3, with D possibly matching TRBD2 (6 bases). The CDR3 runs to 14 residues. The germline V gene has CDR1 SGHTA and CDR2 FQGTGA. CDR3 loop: CASSQWDSHNEQFF. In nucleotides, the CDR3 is TGTGCCAGCAGCCAGTGGGACTCCCACAATGAGCAGTTCTTC.

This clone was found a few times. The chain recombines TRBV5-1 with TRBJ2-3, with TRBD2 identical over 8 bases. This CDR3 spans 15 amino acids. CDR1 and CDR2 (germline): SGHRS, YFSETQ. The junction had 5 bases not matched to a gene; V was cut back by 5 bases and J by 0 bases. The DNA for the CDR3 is TGCGCCAGCAGACCAGCGGGGGTGAGCACAGATACGCAGTATTTT. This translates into CASRPAGVSTDTQYF.